This TCR beta chain was observed in a study of T cells in Graves' hyperthyroidism and ophthalmopathy. This clonotype was observed many times. The antigen remains unidentified. Amplification targeted TCR beta CDR3 regions from RNA transcripts. Primed by the HTBI set, a first-round RT-PCR was run on the TCR CDR3. TCRdb itself ran the multiplex PCR reads through MiXCR, one entry per CDR3 protein. The sample lists approximately 400,000 distinct CDR3 sequences; approximately 15% were seen once. The study's findings and limits: A 13 V-J signature model discriminated ophthalmopathy versus stable hyperthyroidism. The blood repertoire included most of the expanded thyroid clonotypes above 0.001.

Exclusion of a patient resulted from uncontrolled infection, other autoimmune disease, pregnancy or lactation. Used for diagnoses were clinical symptoms, serum thyroxine and TRAb, thyroid ultrasound and orbital computed tomography. CDR3 length: 12 residues. Germline CDR1 SQVTM, CDR2 ANQGSEA. V lost 5 bases to trimming and J lost 1 base, with 8 bases between them. The V and J genes are TRBV29-1 and TRBJ1-1; D is perhaps TRBD1 (6 bases). The clonotype comes from a woman between 18 and 29 years old with Graves' hyperthyroidism. The sequenced sample consisted of blood. The CDR3 region is CSVRQANTEAFF. The CDR3 nucleotides are TGCAGCGTTCGACAGGCGAACACTGAAGCTTTCTTT.